Listed below are T cell receptor beta chains from one sample, sequenced in a study of OX40 agonist ivuxolimab in advanced cancers. TCRdb keeps only in-frame clones here, not all; method: immunoSEQ multiplex PCR. Of 95,000 to 150,000 clones in the sample, 80% to 95% are singletons; the top ten hold approximately 0.15%. The material was CD4+ or CD8+ T cells sorted from blood, obtained in a trial of the OX40 agonist ivuxolimab. The receptors come from an adult with an advanced solid tumor such as melanoma, head and neck, liver or kidney cancer. Both conserved end residues are part of each CDR3. A D gene is named only where the DNA matches it firmly. Not all rows give a size; the values are once, few, many and, for expanded clones, a class.

j_call,d_call,v_call,clone_size,cdr3_nt,cdr3_aa
TRBJ2-5,TRBD2,TRBV5-1,.,TGCGCCAGCAGCCGTCGGGGGGATCAGTACCAAGAGACCCAGTACTTC,CASSRRGDQYQETQYF
TRBJ1-5,.,TRBV19,.,TGTGCCAGTAGCCCGGGGGCCTATAGCAATCAGCCCCAGCATTTT,CASSPGAYSNQPQHF
TRBJ2-1,TRBD2,TRBV30,.,TGTGCCTGGAGTGCCGGACTAGCGGGGGGAGGTGGTGAGCAGTTCTTC,CAWSAGLAGGGGEQFF
TRBJ2-5,.,TRBV5-1,once,TGCGCCAGCAGCTTCCGACCACAAGAGACCCAGTACTTC,CASSFRPQETQYF
TRBJ1-1,TRBD1,TRBV5-1,.,TGCGCCAGCAGCCAGGACAGGGCGTTGAACACTGAAGCTTTCTTT,CASSQDRALNTEAFF
TRBJ1-3,.,TRBV28,.,TGTGCCAGCAGTTTATTGGGGGGTCAAAACACCATATATTTT,CASSLLGGQNTIYF
TRBJ1-2,.,TRBV7-9,.,TGTGCCAGCAGCTTAAGCAGGGGTTCGTATGGCTACACCTTC,CASSLSRGSYGYTF
TRBJ1-2,.,TRBV5-6,.,TGTGCCAGCAGCTTGGCCAGCTATGGCTACACCTTC,CASSLASYGYTF
TRBJ1-2,.,TRBV7-2,.,TGTGCCAGCAGCTTCCGGGGCACCCGGGGCTACACCTTC,CASSFRGTRGYTF
TRBJ2-1,TRBD2,TRBV19,once,TGTGCCAGTAGCCCTAGCGGGACCTACAATGAGCAGTTCTTC,CASSPSGTYNEQFF
TRBJ2-3,.,TRBV6-5,.,TGTGCCAGCAGTTACTCAGGAACGCAGTATTTT,CASSYSGTQYF
TRBJ2-5,TRBD2,TRBV11-3,.,TGTGCCAGCAGCCTACGGACTAGCGGGAGAGGGGAGACCCAGTACTTC,CASSLRTSGRGETQYF
TRBJ2-5,.,TRBV28,once,TGTGCCAGCAGTCGGTTCGCCAGGGACGAGACCCAGTACTTC,CASSRFARDETQYF
TRBJ1-2,TRBD1,TRBV6-5,.,TGTGCCAGCACCAAGCCGGGACAGGGATTATATGGCTACACCTTC,CASTKPGQGLYGYTF
TRBJ2-7,.,TRBV5-4,.,TGTGCCAGCAGCTTGGGATACGAGCAGTACTTC,CASSLGYEQYF
TRBJ1-6,.,TRBV7-2,.,TGTGCCAGCAGCTTAATACAAGCGAATTCACCCCTCCACTTT,CASSLIQANSPLHF
TRBJ1-2,.,TRBV6-1,.,TGTGCCAGCAGCGCTAGGTCCGGATCATATGGCTACACCTTC,CASSARSGSYGYTF
TRBJ1-4,TRBD1,TRBV7-9,.,TGTGCCAGCAGCACCAGACAGGGTGGGGAAGAAAAACTGTTTTTT,CASSTRQGGEEKLFF
TRBJ2-7,.,TRBV7-2,.,TGTGCCAGCAGCCCCCCGGGGCCCTACGAGCAGTACTTC,CASSPPGPYEQYF
TRBJ2-3,.,TRBV25-1,.,TGTGCCAGCACCTCGAGGGGGGGCAGCACAGATACGCAGTATTTT,CASTSRGGSTDTQYF
TRBJ2-3,TRBD2,TRBV5-4,.,TGTGCCAGCAGCTCCCCGACTAGCGGGATCACAGATACGCAGTATTTT,CASSSPTSGITDTQYF
TRBJ2-3,.,TRBV9,.,TGTGCCAGCAGCGTAGTACCAGGTGGGGATACGCAGTATTTT,CASSVVPGGDTQYF
TRBJ1-6,.,TRBV11-2,.,TGTGCCAGCAGCTTGAGTTCTGGGGACTATAATTCACCCCTCCACTTT,CASSLSSGDYNSPLHF